This is a list of T cell receptor beta chains from one sample in a study of T cell responses to AZD1222 COVID-19 vaccine. TCRdb keeps only in-frame clones here, not all; method: immunoSEQ multiplex PCR. This sample has 12,000 to 15,000 clones; about 84% occur once, and the top ten carry roughly two fifths. The source was peripheral blood, collected 28 days after the second AZD1222 dose. Source of these receptors: an adult who received the AZD1222 COVID-19 vaccine. The conserved cysteine and the conserved F or W are not part of the CDR3 here.

V gene	J gene	CDR3 protein
TRBV19	TRBJ1-1	ASSIQGDTEAF
TRBV7-3	TRBJ2-2	ASSRDRGLTGELF
TRBV18	TRBJ2-7	ASSPYVTSEYEQY
TRBV18	TRBJ2-5	ASSPPTGQETQY
TRBV7-8	TRBJ1-1	ASSKEGSGAF
TRBV6-5	TRBJ1-1	ASSYAPGQNTEAF
TRBV6-6	TRBJ1-5	ASRLAMDSNQPQH
TRBV30	TRBJ1-3	AWSVPTVSGNTIY
TRBV28	TRBJ2-3	ASPPANSQFEGDTQY
TRBV5-1	TRBJ2-1	ASSFSTYNEQF
TRBV30	TRBJ1-3	AWSDSGNTIY
TRBV5-5	TRBJ2-7	ASSLDPYGSYEQY
TRBV6-5	TRBJ2-7	ASSYNGLARKYEQY
TRBV6-5	TRBJ1-1	ASSSRPTPDTEAF
TRBV19	TRBJ1-5	ASSPRPGNQPQH
TRBV30	TRBJ2-1	AWCGTDNEQF
TRBV9	TRBJ1-5	ASSDGTYNQPQH
TRBV7-2	TRBJ1-1	ASSGAMGNTEAF
TRBV10-3	TRBJ2-1	AISLGGDEQF
TRBV20-1	TRBJ2-1	SASPGLAMNEQF
TRBV27	TRBJ1-5	ASSPPNQPQH
TRBV12-3/TRBV12-4	TRBJ1-6	ASSSRTGSPLH
TRBV10-3	TRBJ1-2	AISPAGQYGYT
TRBV6-4	TRBJ1-2	ASKKQATTNYGYT
TRBV5-1	TRBJ1-1	ASSLRGEAF
TRBV29-1	TRBJ2-1	SVLFSGSRNEQF
TRBV29-1	TRBJ2-3	SVEDWTSVSTDTQY
TRBV7-8	TRBJ2-7	ASSTRGQGYEQY
TRBV27	TRBJ2-2	ASSPGSPGELF
TRBV29-1	TRBJ1-1	SVNQGGTEAF
TRBV30	TRBJ1-6	AWSVGSGRPNNSPLH
TRBV19	TRBJ2-7	ASSNPSGLSYEQY
TRBV12-3/TRBV12-4	TRBJ1-1	ASSLRGAAEAF
TRBV27	TRBJ1-6	ASSLSGAVYNSPLH
TRBV7-9	TRBJ1-2	ASSLGETAYGYT
TRBV28	TRBJ2-1	ASRRTSGRRSYNEQF
TRBV6-5	TRBJ2-1	ASRGGASYNEQF
TRBV5-6	TRBJ1-2	ASSGRGQGNYGYT
TRBV24-1	TRBJ2-1	ATSRAGSSYNEQF
TRBV5-4	TRBJ2-7	ASSQGTSEYYEQY
TRBV9	TRBJ1-1	ASSVGDSGSTEAF
TRBV4-1	TRBJ2-1	ASSQGAGAGGIYNEQF
TRBV6-5	TRBJ2-1	ASSYTSGRYNEQF
TRBV7-9	TRBJ1-1	ASSLEYSYTEAF
TRBV6-4	TRBJ1-1	ASSDSSENTEAF
TRBV5-4	TRBJ2-1	ASSLGLENEQF
TRBV19	TRBJ1-2	ASSAWLYGYT
TRBV28	TRBJ2-1	ASGWGSNEQF
TRBV5-1	TRBJ1-2	ASSPPSSAGGGYT
TRBV21-1	TRBJ2-1	ACLAGGLTCLYNEQF
TRBV5-6	TRBJ2-5	ASKVERKETQY
TRBV5-6	TRBJ1-4	ASSVDRGEKLF
TRBV5-1	TRBJ2-2	ASSLGQVNTGELF
TRBV29-1	TRBJ2-2	SAATGRLGELF
TRBV5-1	TRBJ1-5	ASSYDSLNQPQH
TRBV29-1	TRBJ2-3	SLGEDTQY
TRBV9	TRBJ1-1	ASSSQDTEAF
TRBV28	TRBJ2-1	ASSATGVGNEQF
TRBV28	TRBJ1-2	ASRDGQGVLGYT
TRBV29-1	TRBJ1-1	SASPDLRNTEAF